These 26 T cell receptor beta chains were all obtained from the same sample, sequenced in a study of blood T cell repertoires in COVID-19. Method: immunoSEQ multiplex PCR; TCRdb's copy keeps in-frame clones and lacks some. The sample has some 70,000 clones; 88% are singletons. Specimen: peripheral blood. These receptors were collected from a woman aged 70-85 years with acute or convalescent COVID-19.

The chain recombines TRBV5-1 with TRBJ1-1; TRBD1 aligns across 12 bases. V shed 4 bases, J shed 2 bases, and the junction held 6 bases outside the gene matches. Germline lookup yields CDR1 SGHRS and CDR2 YFSETQ. The CDR3 has 16 residues. The CDR3 bases are TGCGCCAGCAGCGGGGGACAGGGGGCGTTTAACACTGAAGCTTTCTTT. Translated, it gives CASSGGQGAFNTEAFF. Full variable domain (missing parts from reference TRBV5-1 and TRBJ1-1): KAGVTQTPRYLIKTRGQQVTLSCSPISGHRSVSWYQQTPGQGLQFLFEYFSETQRNKGNFPGRFSGRQFSNSRSEMNVSTLELGDSALYLCASSGGQGAFNTEAFFGQGTRLTVV.

The chain links TRBV4-2 to TRBJ1-4; TRBD1 matches at 7 bases. The V gene's germline CDR1 is LGHNA and CDR2 YNFKEQ. V lost 4 bases to trimming and J lost 11 bases; unmatched junction nucleotides: 10. This CDR3 is 14 amino acids long. DNA of the CDR3: TGTGCCAGCAGCCCCGGGACAGCTCCGCGGAAACTGTTTTTT. Residues: CASSPGTAPRKLFF.

In this sample, this clone turned up once. The CDR3 DNA sequence: TGTGCCAGCTCACAGGAGCCCGGGAGGGCCTCAACCGGGGAGCTGTTTTTT. The encoded protein is CASSQEPGRASTGELFF. The chain uses TRBV18 and TRBJ2-2; 8 positions match TRBD2. Germline V lookup: CDR1 KGHSH, CDR2 LQKENI. The trim removed 4 bases at V and 5 bases at J, leaving 12 bases unmatched. The CDR3 has 17 amino acids.

This rearrangement joins TRBV30 to TRBJ1-3, with a tentative D call TRBD1 (6 bases). The CDR3 has 13 residues. Deletions cut 4 bases from V and 3 bases from J, with 10 bases between. CDR1 and CDR2 (germline): GTSNPN, SVGIG (reference sequence). As DNA, the CDR3 is TGTGCCTGGAACTCAGGGGATGGAAACACCATATATTTT. It is translated as CAWNSGDGNTIYF.

The rearrangement links TRBV28 to TRBJ2-2; D may be TRBD2 (5 bases). CDR1 and CDR2 from the germline V gene are MDHEN and SYDVKM. V was cut by 6 bases and J by 1 base, with 21 bases left in between. The CDR3 covers 18 residues. CDR3 in amino acids: CASRARRNRIRNTGELFF. In nucleotides, the CDR3 is TGTGCCAGCAGGGCCCGGAGGAACCGCATTAGGAACACCGGGGAGCTGTTTTTT.

This clone occurred a few times. The chain uses TRBV3-1 (or the pseudogene TRBV3-2) and TRBJ1-2, with 7 positions matching TRBD1. Germline-derived CDR1 and CDR2 are LGHDT and YNNKEL (reference sequence). After removal of 3 bases from V and 3 bases from J, the junction contained 4 bases not matched to a gene. This CDR3 has 14 residues. In DNA, the CDR3 is TGTGCCAGCAGCCATGCAACAGGGGACTATGGCTACACCTTC. This gives the protein CASSHATGDYGYTF.

As regards this clone: Distinct nucleotide sequences in the sample also encode this CDR3. The chain joins TRBV5-1 to TRBJ1-6; D is unclear. The V end was cut by 0 bases, the J end by 7 bases, with 8 bases between. The germline CDR1 and CDR2 sequences are SGHRS and YFSETQ. CDR3 size: 14 residues. CDR3 residues: CASSLVQENSPLHF. CDR3 nucleotide sequence: TGCGCCAGCAGCTTGGTTCAGGAAAATTCACCCCTCCACTTT. Full variable domain (remainder filled in from reference TRBV5-1 and TRBJ1-6): KAGVTQTPRYLIKTRGQQVTLSCSPISGHRSVSWYQQTPGQGLQFLFEYFSETQRNKGNFPGRFSGRQFSNSRSEMNVSTLELGDSALYLCASSLVQENSPLHFGNGTRLTVT.

The chain recombines TRBV28 with TRBJ1-2; 7 nucleotides align to TRBD1. CDR3 length: 18 amino acids. V trimming: 5 bases; J trimming: 6 bases; junction bases outside the gene matches: 21. CDR1 and CDR2 from the germline V gene are MDHEN and SYDVKM. CDR3 loop: CASSPRGPSFKSSDGYTF. In DNA, the CDR3 is TGTGCCAGCAGTCCGAGGGGGCCGAGCTTTAAGTCTTCAGATGGCTACACCTTC.

This chain links TRBV6-2 or TRBV6-3 with TRBJ1-2, with D possibly matching TRBD1 (6 bases). Per the germline V gene, CDR1 is MNHEY and CDR2 is SVGEGT. V was cut by 4 bases and J by 0 bases, with 9 bases left in between. CDR3 size: 14 residues. CDR3 sequence: CASSSGQPNYGYTF. In DNA form, the CDR3 reads TGTGCCAGCAGTTCCGGACAGCCTAACTATGGCTACACCTTC.

The CDR3 protein is CASSRGLLDEQYF. DNA for the CDR3: TGTGCCAGCAGCAGGGGTTTATTGGACGAGCAGTACTTC. V usage is TRBV7-2 and J usage is TRBJ2-7; D is perhaps TRBD1 (5 bases). Trimming took 5 bases from V and 5 from J, leaving 13 bases between them. The germline CDR1 and CDR2 sequences are SGHTA and FQGNSA. The CDR3 contains 13 residues.

The chain recombines TRBV28 with TRBJ1-4; 7 nucleotides line up with TRBD1. The CDR3 is 17 amino acids. Germline V gene lookup returns CDR1 MDHEN and CDR2 SYDVKM. V dropped 4 bases and J dropped 0; count of bases not matched to a gene: 8. CDR3 sequence (DNA): TGTGCCAGCAGTTCCGGGACAGTGGCCGCAACTAATGAAAAACTGTTTTTT. Translation gives CASSSGTVAATNEKLFF.

The chain links TRBV5-5 to TRBJ1-1; TRBD1 aligns across 7 bases. This CDR3 is built from 13 residues. Germline CDR1 reads SGHKS; CDR2 reads YYEKEE (reference sequence). Trimming removed 0 bases from V and 6 bases from J; junction bases left unmatched: 2. CDR3 nucleotides: TGTGCCAGCAGCTTGGCCCAGGGGGCTGAAGCTTTCTTT. This translates into CASSLAQGAEAFF.

This chain connects TRBV11-2 to TRBJ2-1, with a weak D call TRBD1 (6 bases). Germline CDR1 reads SGHAT; CDR2 reads FQNNGV. Trimming left V 4 bases short and J 7 bases short, with 8 bases between. The CDR3 is made up of 12 amino acids. Written as DNA, the CDR3 is TGTGCCAGCAGCTGGGGGCTAAATGAGCAGTTCTTC. Translating gives CASSWGLNEQFF.

The CDR3 loop is CASSFTGAPEAFF. The CDR3 DNA reads as TGTGCCAGCAGCTTCACAGGGGCACCCGAAGCTTTCTTT. This chain joins TRBV3-1 (or the pseudogene TRBV3-2) and TRBJ1-1; 7 bases agree with TRBD1. Germline values: CDR1 LGHDT, CDR2 YNNKEL (reference sequence). V was clipped by 5 bases and J by 8 bases; unmatched bases: 8. CDR3 length: 13 amino acids.

The J gene is TRBJ2-2, the V gene TRBV10-2; the match to TRBD2 covers 10 bases. The CDR3 runs to 17 residues. Germline assignment: CDR1 WSHSY and CDR2 SAAADI. With V trimmed by 5 bases and J by 2 bases, 8 bases remained unmatched. This chain's CDR3 is CASSFSWTSGNTGELFF. The CDR3 DNA is TGCGCCAGCAGTTTTTCCTGGACTAGCGGCAACACCGGGGAGCTGTTTTTT.

The chain carries TRBV19 and TRBJ1-1; D is unresolved. The V end lost 5 bases, the J end lost 4 bases, and 11 bases lay between the germline ends. Germline-derived CDR1 and CDR2 are LNHDA and SQIVND (reference sequence). The CDR3 spans 13 residues. CDR3 sequence reads: CASSGEGSTEAFF. In DNA, the CDR3 is TGTGCCAGTAGTGGGGAGGGTAGCACTGAAGCTTTCTTT.

The CDR3 region is CASCRSRDYGYTF. In nucleotides, the CDR3 is TGTGCCAGCTGTAGGAGCAGGGATTATGGCTACACCTTC. V gene TRBV6-5 combines with J gene TRBJ1-2; the D gene is possibly TRBD1 (5 bases). CDR1 and CDR2 (germline): MNHEY, SVGAGI. V lost 8 bases, J lost 5 bases, and 15 bases lay in between. CDR3 length: 13 residues.

This sequence joins TRBV25-1 and TRBJ2-7; 14 nucleotides agree with TRBD2. Germline trimming cut 5 bases from V and 3 bases from J; bases unmatched to any gene: 9. Germline values: CDR1 MGHDK, CDR2 SYGVNS. The CDR3 runs 17 residues. CDR3 coding DNA: TGTGCCAGCAGTAGACCCGGGACTAGCGGGAGAAACTACGAGCAGTACTTC. The encoded protein is CASSRPGTSGRNYEQYF.

V is TRBV11-1 and J is TRBJ1-2; no firm D call. CDR1 and CDR2 from the germline V gene are SGHAT and FQDESV (reference sequence). The germline V and J ends were trimmed by 5 bases and 6 bases, with 7 bases remaining between them. The CDR3 extends over 11 amino acids. CDR3: CASSLGDGYTF. The CDR3, as DNA: TGTGCCAGCAGCCTGGGCGATGGCTACACCTTC. Using reference TRBV11-1 and TRBJ1-2 for the parts outside the CDR3, the full variable domain is EAEVAQSPRYKITEKSQAVAFWCDPISGHATLYWYRQILGQGPELLVQFQDESVVDDSQLPKDRFSAERLKGVDSTLKIQPAELGDSAMYLCASSLGDGYTFGSGTRLTVV.

The rearrangement joins TRBV19 to TRBJ1-3; D possibly corresponds to TRBD1 (5 bases). V gave up 5 bases and J gave up 0 bases, with 11 bases separating them. Germline loops: CDR1 LNHDA, CDR2 SQIVND (reference sequence). The CDR3 totals 15 residues. Here the CDR3 reads CASSVGQSSGNTIYF. In DNA, the CDR3 is TGTGCCAGTAGTGTCGGACAAAGCTCTGGAAACACCATATATTTT.

The chain is built from TRBV11-2 and TRBJ1-6; a weak D match, TRBD1 (5 bases). V dropped 0 bases and J dropped 10 bases, with 22 bases sitting between them. The CDR3 covers 18 residues. Germline values: CDR1 SGHAT, CDR2 FQNNGV. The DNA for the CDR3 is TGTGCCAGCAGCTTAGATAACCAACGCGCCAGGGTTGGGTCACCCCTCCACTTT. This sequence encodes CASSLDNQRARVGSPLHF.

This sequence joins TRBV19 and TRBJ1-5, with 8 bases lining up with TRBD1. This CDR3 is 15 amino acids long. After removal of 7 bases from V and 6 bases from J, the junction contained 11 bases not matched to a gene. From germline, CDR1 is LNHDA and CDR2 SQIVND (reference sequence). The CDR3 DNA reads TGTGCCAGTACCCCCGACAGGGGATCTAGTCAGCCCCAGCATTTT. It yields the protein CASTPDRGSSQPQHF.

The chain links TRBV19 to TRBJ1-6; 8 bases map to TRBD1. With V trimmed by 2 bases and J by 8 bases, 2 bases remained unmatched. The CDR3 length is 14 residues. The V gene's germline CDR1 is LNHDA and CDR2 SQIVND (reference sequence). CDR3: CASSISGGDSPLHF. The CDR3 coding sequence is TGTGCCAGTAGTATATCAGGGGGCGATTCACCCCTCCACTTT.

The chain couples TRBV18 to TRBJ2-7; D is perhaps TRBD2 (6 bases). This CDR3 is built from 14 residues. The germline V gene has CDR1 KGHSH and CDR2 LQKENI. V lost 2 bases to trimming and J lost 6 bases, with 14 bases between them. The CDR3 DNA reads as TGTGCCAGCTCACCATTGGCAGGGACTGGCGAGCAGTACTTC. Encoded protein: CASSPLAGTGEQYF. Combining the CDR3 with reference TRBV18 and TRBJ2-7 gives the whole variable domain NAGVMQNPRHLVRRRGQEARLRCSPMKGHSHVYWYRQLPEEGLKFMVYLQKENIIDESGMPKERFSAEFPKEGPSILRIQQVVRGDSAAYFCASSPLAGTGEQYFGPGTRLTVT.

The chain links TRBV4-2 to TRBJ2-2; D gene ambiguous. This CDR3 has 16 residues. Germline V CDR1 and CDR2: LGHNA, YNFKEQ. Trimming took off 2 bases at V and 0 bases at J, with 10 bases between the two ends. This chain's CDR3 is CASSQFVQTNTGELFF. CDR3 coding DNA: TGTGCCAGCAGCCAATTCGTACAGACGAACACCGGGGAGCTGTTTTTT.

This chain uses TRBV27 with TRBJ2-2; 7 bases agree with TRBD1. The V and J ends lost 5 bases and 3 bases, in that order; junction bases with no gene match: 6. Looked up from germline, CDR1 is MNHEY and CDR2 is SMNVEV (reference sequence). This CDR3 is built from 15 residues. CDR3 sequence (DNA): TGTGCCAGCAGTGGAAGGGACAGATACACCGGGGAGCTGTTTTTT. It is translated as CASSGRDRYTGELFF.